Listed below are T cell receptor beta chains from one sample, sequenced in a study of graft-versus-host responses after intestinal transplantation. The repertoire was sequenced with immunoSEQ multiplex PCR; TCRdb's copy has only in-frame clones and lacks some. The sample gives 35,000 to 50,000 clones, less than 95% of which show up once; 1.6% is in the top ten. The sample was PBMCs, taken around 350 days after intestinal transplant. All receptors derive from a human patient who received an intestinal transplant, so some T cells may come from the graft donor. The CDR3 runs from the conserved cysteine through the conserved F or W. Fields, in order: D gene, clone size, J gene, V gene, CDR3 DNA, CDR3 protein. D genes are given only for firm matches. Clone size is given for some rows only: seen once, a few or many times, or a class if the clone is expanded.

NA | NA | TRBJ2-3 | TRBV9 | TGTGCCAGCAGTGTAAGAGGAGGGACCACAGATACGCAGTATTTT | CASSVRGGTTDTQYF
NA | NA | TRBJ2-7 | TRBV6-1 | TGTGCCAGCAGTGAAGCGGGACATTCTGTCTACGAGCAGTACTTC | CASSEAGHSVYEQYF
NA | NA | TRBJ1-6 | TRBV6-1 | TGTGCCAGCAGCGGCGAAGCGATTTCACCCCTCCACTTT | CASSGEAISPLHF
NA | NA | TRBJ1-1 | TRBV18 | TGTGCCAGCTCACTCAACCAAGAGAACACTGAAGCTTTCTTT | CASSLNQENTEAFF
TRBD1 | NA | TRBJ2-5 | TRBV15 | TGTGCCACCAGCAAAGACAGGGTTCGTCAGACCCAGTACTTC | CATSKDRVRQTQYF
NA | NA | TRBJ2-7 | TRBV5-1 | TGCGCCAGCAGCCCCGCGCCCGACTACGAGCAGTACTTC | CASSPAPDYEQYF
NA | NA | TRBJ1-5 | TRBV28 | TGTGCCAGCAAGGTTGGCAATCAGCCCCAGCATTTT | CASKVGNQPQHF
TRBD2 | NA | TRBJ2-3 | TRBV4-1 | TGCGCCAGCAGCCAAGAGGCGGGAGGTGTTGGCACAGATACGCAGTATTTT | CASSQEAGGVGTDTQYF
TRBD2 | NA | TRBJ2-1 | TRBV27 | TGTGCCAGCACTCCTTTAGCGGGAGGGACTGGTAGCGATGAGCAGTTCTTC | CASTPLAGGTGSDEQFF
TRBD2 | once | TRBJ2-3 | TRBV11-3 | TGTGCCAGCAGCTTAGCGGGAGGGCCTGGGACAGATACGCAGTATTTT | CASSLAGGPGTDTQYF
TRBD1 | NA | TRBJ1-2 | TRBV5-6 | TGTGCCAGCAGCCCGGACAGGGTGCCAGGCTACACCTTC | CASSPDRVPGYTF
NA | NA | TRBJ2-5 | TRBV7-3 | TGTGCCAGCAGCTCCCGACAGGGCGGGAGGCAAGAGACCCAGTACTTC | CASSSRQGGRQETQYF
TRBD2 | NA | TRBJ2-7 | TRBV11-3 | TGTGCCAGCATTTTTTCTAGCGGACTTCCCTCCTACGAGCAGTACTTC | CASIFSSGLPSYEQYF
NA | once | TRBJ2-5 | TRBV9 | TGTGCCAGCAGCGACAGCGTAGGCGGAGAGACCCAGTACTTC | CASSDSVGGETQYF
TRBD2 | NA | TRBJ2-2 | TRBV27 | TGTGCCAGCACGGGGGGGCGAACCGGGGAGCTGTTTTTT | CASTGGRTGELFF
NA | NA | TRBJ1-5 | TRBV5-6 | TGTGCCAGCAGCTTGGGTCGTCAGCCCCAGCATTTT | CASSLGRQPQHF
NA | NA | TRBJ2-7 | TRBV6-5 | TGTGCCAGCATAGCTACTTGGGGGACCTACGAGCAGTACTTC | CASIATWGTYEQYF
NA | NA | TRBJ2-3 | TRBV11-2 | TGTGCCAGCAGCTTAGACTCCGGGACGCAGTATTTT | CASSLDSGTQYF
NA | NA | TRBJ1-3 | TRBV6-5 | TGTGCCAGCAGGGGGGCGGCTGGAAACACCATATATTTT | CASRGAAGNTIYF
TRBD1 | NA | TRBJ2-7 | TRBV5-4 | TGTGCCAGCAGCCCCGGGACAGCGGCCGAATACGAGCAGTACTTC | CASSPGTAAEYEQYF
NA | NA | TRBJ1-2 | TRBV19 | TGTGCCAGTAGCCCGGACGGAAACTATGGCTACACCTTC | CASSPDGNYGYTF
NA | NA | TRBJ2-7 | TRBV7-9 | TGTGCCAGCAGCTTAGGGCCAGGCTCCTACGAGCAGTACTTC | CASSLGPGSYEQYF
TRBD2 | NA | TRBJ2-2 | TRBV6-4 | TGTGCCAGCAGCCGGAGGTCTAGCGGGCCAGGGACCGGGGAGCTGTTTTTT | CASSRRSSGPGTGELFF
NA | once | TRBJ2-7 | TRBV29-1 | TGCAGCGCCAAACTTACAGGGACCTACGAGCAGTACTTC | CSAKLTGTYEQYF
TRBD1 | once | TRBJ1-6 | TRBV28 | TGTGCCAGCCATCTGAGGACAGGGGGCTTCGGATCACCCCTCCACTTT | CASHLRTGGFGSPLHF
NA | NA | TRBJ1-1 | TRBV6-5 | TGTGCCAGCAGTTACATTCGGGGGGGGAGGGCTGAAGCTTTCTTT | CASSYIRGGRAEAFF
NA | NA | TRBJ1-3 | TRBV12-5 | TGTGCTAGTGGTTTAGAACTATTTGAGGGAAACACCATATATTTT | CASGLELFEGNTIYF
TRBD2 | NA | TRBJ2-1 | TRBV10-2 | TGCGCCAGCAGTGACGGCATCTTAGCGGGGGGGCCGGGCAATGAGCAGTTCTTC | CASSDGILAGGPGNEQFF
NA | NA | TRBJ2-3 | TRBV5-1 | TGCGCCAGCAGCTTGGTTTCGGATACGGATACGCAGTATTTT | CASSLVSDTDTQYF
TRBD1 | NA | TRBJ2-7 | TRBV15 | TGTGCCACCAGCGAGGGACAGTCACTCTACGAGCAGTACTTC | CATSEGQSLYEQYF
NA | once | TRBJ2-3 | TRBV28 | TGTGCCAGCAGTCCTGGCCAGGGTGGGAGCACAGATACGCAGTATTTT | CASSPGQGGSTDTQYF
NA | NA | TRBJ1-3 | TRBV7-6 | TGTGCCAGCAGCAGTTTAAGGGCTGAACTTTCTGGAAACACCATATATTTT | CASSSLRAELSGNTIYF
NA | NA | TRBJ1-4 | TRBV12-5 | TGTGCTAGTGGTTTTTGGTTGGGGGGGGATAATGAAAAACTGTTTTTT | CASGFWLGGDNEKLFF
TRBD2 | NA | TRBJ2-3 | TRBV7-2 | TGTGCCAGCAGAACTAGCGGGAGTCTCAAAGATACGCAGTATTTT | CASRTSGSLKDTQYF
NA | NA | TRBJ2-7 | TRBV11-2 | TGTGCCAGCAGCTTAGACCTACGAGGCGAGCAGTACTTC | CASSLDLRGEQYF
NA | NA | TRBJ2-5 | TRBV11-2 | TGTGCCAGCAGCTTCAGTGGGGGGCCGGGAGAGACCCAGTACTTC | CASSFSGGPGETQYF
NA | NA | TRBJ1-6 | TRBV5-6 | TGTGCCAGCAGCCCCGGTGAGCTCCTGTATAATTCACCCCTCCACTTT | CASSPGELLYNSPLHF
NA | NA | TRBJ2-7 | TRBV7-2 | TGTGCCAGCAGTAAAAATGAGGACTACTCCAACGAGCAGTACTTC | CASSKNEDYSNEQYF
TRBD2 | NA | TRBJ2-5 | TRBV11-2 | TGTGCCAGCAGCCCTAACGGGGGGGAGGGCCTTGAGACCCAGTACTTC | CASSPNGGEGLETQYF
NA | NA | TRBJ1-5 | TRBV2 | TGTGCCAGCAGTGAGGGCAGTTACGGTCAGCCCCAGCATTTT | CASSEGSYGQPQHF
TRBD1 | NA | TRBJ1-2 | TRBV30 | TGTGCCTTAGACTTCCGGGACAGGGGTTTTCGCTATGGCTACACCTTC | CALDFRDRGFRYGYTF
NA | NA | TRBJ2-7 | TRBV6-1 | TGTGCCAGCAGTGAAGCGAAGGGGGGAGAGCAGTACTTC | CASSEAKGGEQYF
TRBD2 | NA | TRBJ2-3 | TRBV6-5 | TGTGCCAGCAGCGAGAGTGGACTAGCGACAGATACGCAGTATTTT | CASSESGLATDTQYF
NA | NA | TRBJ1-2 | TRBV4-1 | TGCGCCAGCAGCCCCCCTCTTTGGTTTCGGTATGGCTACACCTTC | CASSPPLWFRYGYTF
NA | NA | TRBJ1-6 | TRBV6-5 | TGTGCCAGCAGTTATTCGAGTTATAATTCACCCCTCCACTTT | CASSYSSYNSPLHF
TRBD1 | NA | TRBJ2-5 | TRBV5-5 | TGTGCCAGCAGCCACTGGGACAGGGAGGAGACCCAGTACTTC | CASSHWDREETQYF
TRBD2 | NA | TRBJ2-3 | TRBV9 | TGTGCCAGCAGCGTAGGGCTAGCGGGGGAGTGGGATACGCAGTATTTT | CASSVGLAGEWDTQYF
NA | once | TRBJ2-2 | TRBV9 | TGTGCCAGCAGCCCCGTGGGGGCGAACACCGGGGAGCTGTTTTTT | CASSPVGANTGELFF
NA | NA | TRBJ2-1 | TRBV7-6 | TGTGCCAGCAGCTTAGCTGGTGAGCAGTTCTTC | CASSLAGEQFF
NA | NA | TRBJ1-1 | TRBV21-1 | TGTGCCAGCCGGACAGCGAAAGGAGCTTTCTTT | CASRTAKGAFF
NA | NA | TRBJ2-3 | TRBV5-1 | TGCGCCAGCAGCTTGGGAGCGCCAGATACGCAGTATTTT | CASSLGAPDTQYF